The 10 T cell receptor beta chains below come from one sample, sequenced in a study of blood T cell repertoires in COVID-19. Here immunoSEQ multiplex PCR was the method, and the copy in TCRdb shows in-frame clones only, minus some. This table holds around 270,000 clones, roughly 88% found once. Sample: peripheral blood. Receptors were obtained from a human donor with COVID-19, enrolled during active disease. The donor label of this sample is uncertain.

This clone came up once. The chain combines TRBV3-1 (or the pseudogene TRBV3-2) with TRBJ1-2, with 7 nucleotides matching TRBD1. Germline V gene sequence: CDR1 LGHDT, CDR2 YNNKEL (reference sequence). The CDR3 sequence is 16 residues long. V was clipped by 3 bases and J by 2 bases; unmatched bases: 9. This CDR3 is CASSHSRQGENYGYTF. The CDR3 DNA follows: TGTGCCAGCAGCCATAGTCGACAGGGTGAAAACTATGGCTACACCTTC.

V usage is TRBV6-5 and J usage is TRBJ2-7; no definite D call. The CDR3 contains 13 residues. V lost 7 bases, J lost 5 bases, and 15 bases lay in between. Per germline, CDR1 MNHEY and CDR2 SVGAGI. The DNA for the CDR3 is TGTGCCAGCAACCTCCTGTGGAGTCACGAGCAGTACTTC. Translation gives CASNLLWSHEQYF.

CDR3 amino acids: CASSYTGGANVLTF. The DNA for the CDR3 is TGTGCCAGCAGTTACACGGGGGGGGCCAACGTCCTGACTTTC. The chain has TRBV6-6 and TRBJ2-6, with a tentative D call TRBD2 (5 bases). The CDR3 runs 14 residues. Germline lookup yields CDR1 MNHNY and CDR2 SVGAGI (reference sequence). Between the trimmed V and J ends, which lost 2 bases and 4 bases, there was a span of 6 bases.

This sequence joins TRBV28 and TRBJ1-2; possible D gene TRBD1, 6 bases. Germline CDR1 and CDR2: MDHEN and SYDVKM. The V gene lost 5 bases and the J gene lost 13 bases, with 11 bases spanning the gap. CDR3 length: 10 amino acids. CDR3 residues: CASSGGSRTF. The CDR3, as DNA: TGTGCCAGCAGTGGGGGCAGCCGCACCTTC.

The chain recombines TRBV29-1 with TRBJ1-2; D not resolved. V shed 6 bases and J shed 7 bases, with 6 bases lying between them. The germline V gene encodes CDR1 SQVTM and CDR2 ANQGSEA. This CDR3 region has 9 residues. Written as DNA, the CDR3 is TGCAGCGTCGAGGGTGGCTACACCTTC. Protein: CSVEGGYTF.

The V and J genes are TRBV6-5 and TRBJ2-2; 7 nucleotides agree with TRBD2. The germline V gene encodes CDR1 MNHEY and CDR2 SVGAGI. V trimming: 8 bases; J trimming: 5 bases; junction bases outside the gene matches: 5. The CDR3 totals 13 residues. CDR3 loop: CASEAGLTGELFF. CDR3 DNA: TGTGCCAGCGAAGCGGGATTGACCGGGGAGCTGTTTTTT.

The genes are TRBV5-1 and TRBJ1-2; D gene ambiguous. CDR1 is SGHRS and CDR2 is YFSETQ in the germline V gene. The CDR3 is 16 amino acids. Trimming stripped 2 bases from V and 4 bases from J, with 18 bases between. CDR3 residues: CASSFIPQAGSYGYTF. DNA of the CDR3: TGCGCCAGCAGCTTTATACCGCAGGCGGGTAGCTATGGCTACACCTTC.

The chain has TRBV28 and TRBJ2-7, with 7 nucleotides matching TRBD1. This CDR3 region has 14 residues. V was clipped by 3 bases and J by 5 bases; unmatched bases: 7. Germline CDR1 reads MDHEN; CDR2 reads SYDVKM. Here the CDR3 DNA reads TGTGCCAGCAGTTTCCCTTCCAGGGGGAACGAGCAGTACTTC. The encoded protein is CASSFPSRGNEQYF.

The count of this clone is one. The chain combines TRBV20-1 with TRBJ2-3; 13 bases agree with TRBD2. Trimming removed 3 bases from V and 1 base from J; junction bases left unmatched: 10. Germline V gives CDR1 DFQATT, CDR2 SNEGSKA (reference sequence). There are 18 residues in the CDR3. The CDR3 spells CSASGGLAGQPRTDTQYF. Written as DNA, the CDR3 is TGCAGTGCTAGTGGGGGACTAGCGGGGCAACCTCGCACAGATACGCAGTATTTT.

This sequence joins TRBV13 and TRBJ2-7; 10 positions match TRBD2. The CDR3 runs 18 residues. Germline V gene sequence: CDR1 PRHDT, CDR2 FYEKMQ (reference sequence). V lost 5 bases and J lost 4; bases outside the gene matches: 17. The chain's CDR3 is CASSSGGTSAGGDYEQYF. The DNA for the CDR3 is TGTGCCAGCAGCAGCGGGGGGACTAGCGCTGGAGGGGATTACGAGCAGTACTTC.